The rows below give T cell receptor beta chains drawn from one sample of a study of OX40 agonist ivuxolimab in advanced cancers. TCRdb's copy holds only in-frame clones and misses some; the assay was immunoSEQ multiplex PCR. In the table there are about 63,000 clones, 75% to 90% of which are singletons. The input for sequencing was CD4+ or CD8+ T cells sorted from blood, taken in a trial of the OX40 agonist ivuxolimab. The receptors here all came from an adult with an advanced solid tumor such as melanoma, head and neck, liver or kidney cancer. The CDR3 runs from the conserved cysteine through the conserved F or W.

CDR3	V	J
CASSGQGGTDTQYF	TRBV6-1	TRBJ2-3
CASSEQGTEAFF	TRBV6-9	TRBJ1-1
CASSAQGIGSPLHF	TRBV2	TRBJ1-6
CASSLAIGGKKGRETQYF	TRBV11-2	TRBJ2-5
CASSMDREGEQYF	TRBV11-2	TRBJ2-7
CASSSIRDRESGYTF	TRBV2	TRBJ1-2
CASSHPGVEGYTF	TRBV7-9	TRBJ1-2
CASSLGPGTEQETQYF	TRBV5-1	TRBJ2-5
CASSYSWDGNQPQHF	TRBV6-5	TRBJ1-5
CASSLTGIETQYF	TRBV2	TRBJ2-5